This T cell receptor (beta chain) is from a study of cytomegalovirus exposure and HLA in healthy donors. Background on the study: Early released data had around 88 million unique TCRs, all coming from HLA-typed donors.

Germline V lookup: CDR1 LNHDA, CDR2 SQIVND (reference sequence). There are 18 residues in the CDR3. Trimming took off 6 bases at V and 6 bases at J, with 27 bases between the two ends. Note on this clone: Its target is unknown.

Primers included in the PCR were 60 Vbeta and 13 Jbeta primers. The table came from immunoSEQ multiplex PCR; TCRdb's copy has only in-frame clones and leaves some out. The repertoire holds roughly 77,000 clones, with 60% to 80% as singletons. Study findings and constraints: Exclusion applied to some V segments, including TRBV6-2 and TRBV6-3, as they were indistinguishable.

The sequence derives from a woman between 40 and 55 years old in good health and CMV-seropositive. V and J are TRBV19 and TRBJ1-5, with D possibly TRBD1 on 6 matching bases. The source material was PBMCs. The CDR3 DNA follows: TGTGCCAGTAGCGACAGGACGACAATGGGCCTTTACGGTCAGCCCCAGCATTTT. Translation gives CASSDRTTMGLYGQPQHF.